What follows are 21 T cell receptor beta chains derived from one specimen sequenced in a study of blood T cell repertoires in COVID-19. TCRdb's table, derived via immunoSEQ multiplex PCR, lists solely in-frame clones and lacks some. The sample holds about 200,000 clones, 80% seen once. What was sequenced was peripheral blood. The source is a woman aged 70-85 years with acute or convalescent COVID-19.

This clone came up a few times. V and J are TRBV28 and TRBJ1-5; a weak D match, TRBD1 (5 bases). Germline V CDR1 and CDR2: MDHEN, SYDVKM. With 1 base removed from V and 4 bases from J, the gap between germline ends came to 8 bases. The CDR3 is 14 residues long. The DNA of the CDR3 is TGTGCCAGCAGTTTATTTGGGGGGAATCAGCCCCAGCATTTT. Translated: CASSLFGGNQPQHF.

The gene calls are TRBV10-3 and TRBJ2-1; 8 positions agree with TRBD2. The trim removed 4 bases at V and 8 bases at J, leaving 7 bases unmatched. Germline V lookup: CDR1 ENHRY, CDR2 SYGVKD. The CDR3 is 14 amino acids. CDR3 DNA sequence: TGTGCCATCAGTGCCCCCAAACTAGCGGATGAGCAGTTCTTC. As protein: CAISAPKLADEQFF.

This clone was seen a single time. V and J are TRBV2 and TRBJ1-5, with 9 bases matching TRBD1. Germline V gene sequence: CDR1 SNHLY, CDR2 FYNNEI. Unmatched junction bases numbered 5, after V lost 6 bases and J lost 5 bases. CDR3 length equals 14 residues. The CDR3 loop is CASRADRGYQPQHF. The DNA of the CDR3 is TGTGCCAGCAGGGCCGACAGGGGGTATCAGCCCCAGCATTTT.

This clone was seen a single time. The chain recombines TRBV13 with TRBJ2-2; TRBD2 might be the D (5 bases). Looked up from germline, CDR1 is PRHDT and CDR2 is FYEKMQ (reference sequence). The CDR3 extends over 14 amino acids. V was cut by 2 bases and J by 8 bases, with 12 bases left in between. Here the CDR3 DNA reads TGTGCCAGCAGCTTATCGGCGGGCGTGGGGGAGCTGTTTTTT. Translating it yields CASSLSAGVGELFF.

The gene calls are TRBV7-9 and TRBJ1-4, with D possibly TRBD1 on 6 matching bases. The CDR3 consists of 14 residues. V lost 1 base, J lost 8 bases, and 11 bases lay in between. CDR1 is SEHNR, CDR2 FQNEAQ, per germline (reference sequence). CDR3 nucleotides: TGTGCCAGCAGCTTAGGGGCAGGGGAAGAAAAACTGTTTTTT. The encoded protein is CASSLGAGEEKLFF.

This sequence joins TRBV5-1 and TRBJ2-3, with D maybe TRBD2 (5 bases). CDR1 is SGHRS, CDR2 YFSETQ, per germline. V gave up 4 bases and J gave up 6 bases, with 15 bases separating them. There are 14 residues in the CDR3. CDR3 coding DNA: TGCGCCAGCAGCGCAACGGAGGCCCTTGATACGCAGTATTTT. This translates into CASSATEALDTQYF.

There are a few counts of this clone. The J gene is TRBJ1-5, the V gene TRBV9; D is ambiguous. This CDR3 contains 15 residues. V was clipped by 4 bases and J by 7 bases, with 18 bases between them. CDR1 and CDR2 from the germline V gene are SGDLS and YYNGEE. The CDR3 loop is CASSSQGRENQPQHF. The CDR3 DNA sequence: TGTGCCAGCAGCTCACAAGGACGGGAAAACCAGCCCCAGCATTTT.

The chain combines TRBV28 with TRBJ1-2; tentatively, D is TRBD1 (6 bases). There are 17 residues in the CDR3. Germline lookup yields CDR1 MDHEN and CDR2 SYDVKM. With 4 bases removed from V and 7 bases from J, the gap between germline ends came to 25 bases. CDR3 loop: CASSSLRGAGLPGGYTF. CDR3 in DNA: TGTGCCAGCAGTTCTCTCCGGGGGGCCGGCCTCCCAGGTGGCTACACCTTC.

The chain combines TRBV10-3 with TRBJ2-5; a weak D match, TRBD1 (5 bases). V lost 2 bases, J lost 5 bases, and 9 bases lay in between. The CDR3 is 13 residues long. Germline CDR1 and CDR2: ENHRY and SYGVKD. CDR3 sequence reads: CAISEGQGETQYF. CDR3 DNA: TGTGCCATCAGTGAGGGCCAGGGTGAGACCCAGTACTTC.

The CDR3 sequence is CASSQGASGILYEQYF. In DNA, the CDR3 is TGTGCCAGCAGCCAAGGGGCTAGCGGGATCCTCTACGAGCAGTACTTC. The chain is built from TRBV3-1 (or the pseudogene TRBV3-2) and TRBJ2-7, with 9 bases matching TRBD2. V was pared by 1 base and J by 3 bases, with 7 bases of the junction left unmatched. Germline V gene lookup returns CDR1 LGHDT and CDR2 YNNKEL (reference sequence). There are 16 residues in the CDR3.

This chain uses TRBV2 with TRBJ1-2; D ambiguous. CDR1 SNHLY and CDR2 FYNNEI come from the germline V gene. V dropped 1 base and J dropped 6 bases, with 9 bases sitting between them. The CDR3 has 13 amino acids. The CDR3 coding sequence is TGTGCCAGCAGTGAAGTTGGGAGCGATGGCTACACCTTC. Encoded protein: CASSEVGSDGYTF.

The CDR3 sequence: CSASLIRGTEAFF. DNA for the CDR3: TGCAGTGCTAGTCTAATCAGAGGGACTGAAGCTTTCTTT. The genes are TRBV20-1 and TRBJ1-1; D gene unclear. V gave up 3 bases and J gave up 5 bases, with 13 bases separating them. CDR1 DFQATT and CDR2 SNEGSKA come from the germline V gene (reference sequence). This CDR3 has 13 residues.

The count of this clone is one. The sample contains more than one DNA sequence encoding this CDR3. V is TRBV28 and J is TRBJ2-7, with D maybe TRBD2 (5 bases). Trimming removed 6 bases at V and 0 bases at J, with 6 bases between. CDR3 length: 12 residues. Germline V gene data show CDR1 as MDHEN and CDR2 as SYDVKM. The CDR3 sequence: CASRSGSYEQYF. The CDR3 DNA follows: TGTGCCAGCAGGAGCGGCTCCTACGAGCAGTACTTC.

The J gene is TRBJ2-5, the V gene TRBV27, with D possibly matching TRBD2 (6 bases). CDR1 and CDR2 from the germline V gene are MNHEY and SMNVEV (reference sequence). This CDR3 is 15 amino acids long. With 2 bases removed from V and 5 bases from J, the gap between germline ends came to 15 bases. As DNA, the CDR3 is TGTGCCAGCAGTTTAACCCGACTAGGCTCTGAGACCCAGTACTTC. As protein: CASSLTRLGSETQYF.

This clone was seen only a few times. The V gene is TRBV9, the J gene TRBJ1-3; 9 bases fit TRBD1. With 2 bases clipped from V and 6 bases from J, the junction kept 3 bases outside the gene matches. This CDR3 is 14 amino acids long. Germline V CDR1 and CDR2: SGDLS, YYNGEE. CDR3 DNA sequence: TGTGCCAGCAGCGTTGGGACAGGGAAAAACACCATATATTTT. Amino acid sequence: CASSVGTGKNTIYF.

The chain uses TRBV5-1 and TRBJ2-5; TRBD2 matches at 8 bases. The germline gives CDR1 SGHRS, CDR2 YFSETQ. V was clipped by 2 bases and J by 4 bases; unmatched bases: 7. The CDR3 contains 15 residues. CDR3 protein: CASSFSSGSAETQYF. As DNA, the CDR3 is TGCGCCAGCAGCTTTTCCAGCGGGAGCGCAGAGACCCAGTACTTC.

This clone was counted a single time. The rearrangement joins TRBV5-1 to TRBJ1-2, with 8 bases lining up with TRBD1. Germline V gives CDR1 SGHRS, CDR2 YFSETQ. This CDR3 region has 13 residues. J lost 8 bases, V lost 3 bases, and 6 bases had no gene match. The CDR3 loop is CASSSQQGEGYTF. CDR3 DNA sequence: TGCGCCAGCAGCTCCCAACAGGGGGAGGGCTACACCTTC.

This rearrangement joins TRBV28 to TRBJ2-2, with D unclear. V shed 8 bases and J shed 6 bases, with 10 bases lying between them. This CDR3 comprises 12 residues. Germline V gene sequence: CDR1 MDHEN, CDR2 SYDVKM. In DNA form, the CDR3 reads TGTGCCAGCTTAACTGATGCCGGGGAGCTGTTTTTT. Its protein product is CASLTDAGELFF. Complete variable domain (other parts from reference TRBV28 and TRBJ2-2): DVKVTQSSRYLVKRTGEKVFLECVQDMDHENMFWYRQDPGLGLRLIYFSYDVKMKEKGDIPEGYSVSREKKERFSLILESASTNQTSMYLCASLTDAGELFFGEGSRLTVL.

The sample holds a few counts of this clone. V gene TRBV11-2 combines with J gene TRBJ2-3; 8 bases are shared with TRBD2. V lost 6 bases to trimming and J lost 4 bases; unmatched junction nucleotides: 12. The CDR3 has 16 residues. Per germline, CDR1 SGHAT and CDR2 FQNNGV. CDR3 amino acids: CASSVGWAGGADTQYF. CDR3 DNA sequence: TGTGCCAGCAGTGTAGGGTGGGCGGGAGGTGCAGATACGCAGTATTTT.

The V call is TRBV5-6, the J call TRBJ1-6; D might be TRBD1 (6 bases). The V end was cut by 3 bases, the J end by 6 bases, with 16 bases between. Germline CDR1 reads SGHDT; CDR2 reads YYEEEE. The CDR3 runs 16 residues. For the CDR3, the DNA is TGTGCCAGCAGCTCGCTTACAGGGAATAGTAATTCACCCCTCCACTTT. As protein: CASSSLTGNSNSPLHF.

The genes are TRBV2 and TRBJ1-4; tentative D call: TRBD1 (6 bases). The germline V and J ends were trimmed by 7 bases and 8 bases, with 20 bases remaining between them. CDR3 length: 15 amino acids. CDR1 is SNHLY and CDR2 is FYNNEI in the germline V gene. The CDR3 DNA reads TGTGCCAGCAACAGGGAAAGGGTTGGGTTGGAAAAACTGTTTTTT. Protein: CASNRERVGLEKLFF.